The rows below give T cell receptor beta chains drawn from one sample of a study of cytomegalovirus exposure and HLA in healthy donors. Here immunoSEQ multiplex PCR was the method, and the copy in TCRdb shows in-frame clones only, minus some. The sample has about 170,000 clones, almost 75% seen once. Specimen: PBMCs. The origin of the receptors is a woman aged 18-29 years in good health and CMV-seropositive. CDR3s include the opening cysteine and the closing phenylalanine or tryptophan. The D gene is left open where the match is weak. Size tells how often a clone was seen (once, few, many) or the class of an expanded clone, and some rows leave it out.

cdr3_nt cdr3_aa d_call v_call clone_size j_call
TGTGCCAGCAGTTTAGAGGAGGGTCCTAATTCACCCCTCCACTTT CASSLEEGPNSPLHF NA TRBV27 NA TRBJ1-6
TGTGCCAGCAGCTTATATGGGCCGACAGACGAAGCTTTCTTT CASSLYGPTDEAFF NA TRBV7-3 NA TRBJ1-1
TGTGCCAGCGGCTGGACTAGCGGTATCAATGAGCAGTTCTTC CASGWTSGINEQFF TRBD2 TRBV2 NA TRBJ2-1
TGCGCCAGCAGCGTGGACAGGGGGCGAGAGACCCAGTACTTC CASSVDRGRETQYF TRBD1 TRBV5-1 NA TRBJ2-5
TGTGCCAGCAGTGAAGCAACTCCGGGACAGGGCAACTACGAGCAGTACTTC CASSEATPGQGNYEQYF TRBD1 TRBV6-1 NA TRBJ2-7
TGTGCCAGCTCACCGTTACTAGCGGGGGACAATGAGCAGTTCTTC CASSPLLAGDNEQFF TRBD2 TRBV18 NA TRBJ2-1
TGTGCCAGCAGCTCACTAGCGGGGGGGCAGTTCTTC CASSSLAGGQFF TRBD2 TRBV7-2 few TRBJ2-1
TGTGCCTGGGAGGGACAGCACTCTGGAAACACCATATATTTT CAWEGQHSGNTIYF TRBD1 TRBV30 NA TRBJ1-3
TGTGCCAGCAGTCGCGACAGGGGTAAGGCTGAAGCTTTCTTT CASSRDRGKAEAFF TRBD1 TRBV2 NA TRBJ1-1
TGCGCCAGCAGCGGAGGACAGGGGACCTACAATGAGCAGTTCTTC CASSGGQGTYNEQFF TRBD1 TRBV5-1 NA TRBJ2-1
TGCAGCGTTCCCCTTGGGGCGGGGGTTTATGAGCAGTTCTTC CSVPLGAGVYEQFF TRBD2 TRBV29-1 NA TRBJ2-1
TGTGCCATCAGTGCTAGCGGGGCCAACACCGGGGAGCTGTTTTTT CAISASGANTGELFF TRBD2 TRBV10-3 NA TRBJ2-2
TGCGCCAGCAGTCCTGGCGGGTCAGGGGGCGGCACTGAAGCTTTCTTT CASSPGGSGGGTEAFF TRBD1 TRBV5-1 NA TRBJ1-1
TGTGCCAGCAGCTTACAGGTAGAGCTCTCTGGGGCCAACGTCCTGACTTTC CASSLQVELSGANVLTF NA TRBV7-2 NA TRBJ2-6
TGTGCCAGCAGCCTGGGACAGATTAGCAATCAGCCCCAGCATTTT CASSLGQISNQPQHF TRBD1 TRBV7-9 NA TRBJ1-5
TGTGCCAGCAGCCTAGGCCTAGGACAGGGGGCTCGCTACGAGCAGTACTTC CASSLGLGQGARYEQYF TRBD1 TRBV7-6 NA TRBJ2-7
TGCAGCGTTGAGGACCGACAGGCCTGGGATCCTGAAGCTTTCTTT CSVEDRQAWDPEAFF NA TRBV29-1 NA TRBJ1-1
TGTGCCAGCACGCAAGGGACACCAGATTCCCTTCATGAAGCTTTCTTT CASTQGTPDSLHEAFF NA TRBV19 NA TRBJ1-1